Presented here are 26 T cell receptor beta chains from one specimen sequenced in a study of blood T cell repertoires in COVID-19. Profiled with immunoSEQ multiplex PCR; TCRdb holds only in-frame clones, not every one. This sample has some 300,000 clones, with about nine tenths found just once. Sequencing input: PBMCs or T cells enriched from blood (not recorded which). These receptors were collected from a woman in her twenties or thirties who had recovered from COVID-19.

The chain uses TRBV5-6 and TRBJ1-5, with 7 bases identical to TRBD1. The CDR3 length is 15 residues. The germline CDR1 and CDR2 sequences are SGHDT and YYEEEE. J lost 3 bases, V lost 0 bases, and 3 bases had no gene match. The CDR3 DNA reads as TGTGCCAGCAGCTTGGGGACAGGCAACAATCAGCCCCAGCATTTT. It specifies CASSLGTGNNQPQHF.

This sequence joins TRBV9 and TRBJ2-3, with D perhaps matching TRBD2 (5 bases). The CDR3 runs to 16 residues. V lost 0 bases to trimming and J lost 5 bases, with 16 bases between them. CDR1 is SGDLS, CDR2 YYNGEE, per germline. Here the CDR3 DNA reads TGTGCCAGCAGCGTAGCTCCCGGGCCTAGCCTAGATACGCAGTATTTT. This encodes CASSVAPGPSLDTQYF.

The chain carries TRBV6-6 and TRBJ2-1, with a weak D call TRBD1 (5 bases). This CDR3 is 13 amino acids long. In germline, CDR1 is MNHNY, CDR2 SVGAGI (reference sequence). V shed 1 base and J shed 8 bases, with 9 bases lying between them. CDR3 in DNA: TGTGCCAGCAGTTACTGGGGCGGAGATGAGCAGTTCTTC. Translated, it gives CASSYWGGDEQFF.

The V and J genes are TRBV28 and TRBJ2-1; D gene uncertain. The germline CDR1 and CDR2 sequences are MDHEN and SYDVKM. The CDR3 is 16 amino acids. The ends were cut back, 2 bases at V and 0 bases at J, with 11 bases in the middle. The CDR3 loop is CASSLRLMNSYNEQFF. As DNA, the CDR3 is TGTGCCAGCAGTTTAAGACTGATGAACTCCTACAATGAGCAGTTCTTC.

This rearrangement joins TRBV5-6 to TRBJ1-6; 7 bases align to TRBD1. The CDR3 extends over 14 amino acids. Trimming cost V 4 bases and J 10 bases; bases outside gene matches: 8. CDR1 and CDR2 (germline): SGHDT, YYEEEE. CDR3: CASSTGRGDSPLHF. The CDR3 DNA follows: TGTGCCAGCAGCACGGGCAGGGGGGACTCACCCCTCCACTTT. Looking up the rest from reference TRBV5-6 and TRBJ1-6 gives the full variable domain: DAGVTQSPTHLIKTRGQQVTLRCSPKSGHDTVSWYQQALGQGPQFIFQYYEEEERQRGNFPDRFSGHQFPNYSSELNVNALLLGDSALYLCASSTGRGDSPLHFGNGTRLTVT.

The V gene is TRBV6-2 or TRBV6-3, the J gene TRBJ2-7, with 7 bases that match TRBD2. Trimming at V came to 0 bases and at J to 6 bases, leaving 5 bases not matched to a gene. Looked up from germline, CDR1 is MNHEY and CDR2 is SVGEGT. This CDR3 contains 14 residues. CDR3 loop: CASSYSGGSSEQYF. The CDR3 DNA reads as TGTGCCAGCAGTTACTCTGGCGGGAGTTCCGAGCAGTACTTC.

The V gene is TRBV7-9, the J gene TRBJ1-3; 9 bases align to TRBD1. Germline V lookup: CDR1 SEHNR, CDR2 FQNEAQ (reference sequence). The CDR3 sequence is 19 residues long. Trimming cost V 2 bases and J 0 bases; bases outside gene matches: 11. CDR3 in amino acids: CASSLTLRGQGYSGNTIYF. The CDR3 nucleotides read TGTGCCAGCAGCTTAACCCTAAGGGGACAGGGTTACTCTGGAAACACCATATATTTT.

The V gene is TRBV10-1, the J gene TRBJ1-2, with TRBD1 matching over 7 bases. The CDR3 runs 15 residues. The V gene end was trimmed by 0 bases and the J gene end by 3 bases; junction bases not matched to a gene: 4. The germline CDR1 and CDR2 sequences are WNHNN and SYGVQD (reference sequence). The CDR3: CASSESNRGYYGYTF. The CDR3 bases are TGCGCCAGCAGTGAGTCAAACAGGGGATACTATGGCTACACCTTC.

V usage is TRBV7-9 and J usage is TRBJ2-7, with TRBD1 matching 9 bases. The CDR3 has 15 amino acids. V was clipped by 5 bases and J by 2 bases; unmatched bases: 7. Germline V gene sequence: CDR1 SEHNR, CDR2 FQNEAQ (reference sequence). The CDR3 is CASSPQDRGTYEQYF. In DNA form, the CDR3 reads TGTGCCAGCAGCCCCCAGGACAGGGGTACCTACGAGCAGTACTTC. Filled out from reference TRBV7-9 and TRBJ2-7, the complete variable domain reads DTGVSQNPRHKITKRGQNVTFRCDPISEHNRLYWYRQTLGQGPEFLTYFQNEAQLEKSRLLSDRFSAERPKGSFSTLEIQRTEQGDSAMYLCASSPQDRGTYEQYFGPGTRLTVT.

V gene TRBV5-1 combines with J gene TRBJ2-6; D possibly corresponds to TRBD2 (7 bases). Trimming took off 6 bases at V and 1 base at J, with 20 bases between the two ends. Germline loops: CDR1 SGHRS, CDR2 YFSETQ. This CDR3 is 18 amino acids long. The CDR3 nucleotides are TGCGCCAGCACTATGCGGGGGACAACCGAATCTGGGGCCAACGTCCTGACTTTC. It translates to CASTMRGTTESGANVLTF.

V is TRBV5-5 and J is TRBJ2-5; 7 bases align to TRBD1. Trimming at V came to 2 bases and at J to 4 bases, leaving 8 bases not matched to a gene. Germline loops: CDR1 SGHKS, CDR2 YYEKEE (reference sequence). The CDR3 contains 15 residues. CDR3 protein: CASSLTGVGAETQYF. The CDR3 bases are TGTGCCAGCAGCTTAACAGGGGTGGGGGCAGAGACCCAGTACTTC.

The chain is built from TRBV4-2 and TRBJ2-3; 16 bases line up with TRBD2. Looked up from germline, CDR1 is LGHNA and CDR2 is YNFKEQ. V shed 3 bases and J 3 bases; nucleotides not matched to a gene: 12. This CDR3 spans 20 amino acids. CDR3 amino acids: CASSQDSGLAGGPSTDTQYF. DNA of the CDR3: TGTGCCAGCAGCCAGGATTCGGGACTAGCGGGAGGGCCTAGTACAGATACGCAGTATTTT.

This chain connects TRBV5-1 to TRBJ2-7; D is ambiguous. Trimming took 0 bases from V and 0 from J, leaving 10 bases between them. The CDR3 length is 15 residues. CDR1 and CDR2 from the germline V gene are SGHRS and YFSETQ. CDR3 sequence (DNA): TGCGCCAGCAGCTTGGCCGAAACAAGCTCCTACGAGCAGTACTTC. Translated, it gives CASSLAETSSYEQYF. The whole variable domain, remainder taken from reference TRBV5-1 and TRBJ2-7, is KAGVTQTPRYLIKTRGQQVTLSCSPISGHRSVSWYQQTPGQGLQFLFEYFSETQRNKGNFPGRFSGRQFSNSRSEMNVSTLELGDSALYLCASSLAETSSYEQYFGPGTRLTVT.

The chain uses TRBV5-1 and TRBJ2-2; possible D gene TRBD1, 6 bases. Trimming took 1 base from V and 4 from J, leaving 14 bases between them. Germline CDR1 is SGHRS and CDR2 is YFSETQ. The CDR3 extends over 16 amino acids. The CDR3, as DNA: TGCGCCAGCAGCTTGTTGCAGGGGCGCGGCACCGGGGAGCTGTTTTTT. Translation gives CASSLLQGRGTGELFF.

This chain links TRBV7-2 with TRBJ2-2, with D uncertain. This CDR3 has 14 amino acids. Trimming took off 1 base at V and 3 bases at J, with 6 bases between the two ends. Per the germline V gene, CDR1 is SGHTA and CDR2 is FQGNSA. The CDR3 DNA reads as TGTGCCAGCAGCTTAGACTTCCACACCGGGGAGCTGTTTTTT. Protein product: CASSLDFHTGELFF.

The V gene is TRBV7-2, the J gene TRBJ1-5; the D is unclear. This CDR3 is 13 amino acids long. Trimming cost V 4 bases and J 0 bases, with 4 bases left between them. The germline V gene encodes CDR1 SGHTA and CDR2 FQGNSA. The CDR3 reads CASSSDSNQPQHF. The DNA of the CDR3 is TGTGCCAGCAGCTCAGATAGCAATCAGCCCCAGCATTTT.

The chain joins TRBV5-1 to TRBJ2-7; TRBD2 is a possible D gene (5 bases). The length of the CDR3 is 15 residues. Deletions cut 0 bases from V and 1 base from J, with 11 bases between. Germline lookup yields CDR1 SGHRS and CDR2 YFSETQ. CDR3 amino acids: CASSLERAGSYEQYF. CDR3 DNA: TGCGCCAGCAGCTTGGAGAGGGCAGGATCCTACGAGCAGTACTTC.

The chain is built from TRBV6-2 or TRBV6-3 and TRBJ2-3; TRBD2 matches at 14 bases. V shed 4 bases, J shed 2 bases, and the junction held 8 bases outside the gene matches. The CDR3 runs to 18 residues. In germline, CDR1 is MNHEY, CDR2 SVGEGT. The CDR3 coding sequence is TGTGCCAGCAGTTCCCGACTAGCGGGAGGGCGAAACACAGATACGCAGTATTTT. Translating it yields CASSSRLAGGRNTDTQYF.

This CDR3 is CASSPGQGYGYTF. The CDR3 DNA follows: TGTGCCAGCAGCCCGGGACAGGGCTATGGCTACACCTTC. The chain carries TRBV5-8 and TRBJ1-2; 9 bases match TRBD1. The junction had 2 bases not matched to a gene; V was cut back by 4 bases and J by 4 bases. The germline V gene encodes CDR1 SGHTS and CDR2 YDEGEE. This CDR3 contains 13 residues. The whole variable domain, remainder taken from reference TRBV5-8 and TRBJ1-2, is EAGVTQSPTHLIKTRGQQATLRCSPISGHTSVYWYQQALGLGLQFLLWYDEGEERNRGNFPPRFSGRQFPNYSSELNVNALELEDSALYLCASSPGQGYGYTFGSGTRLTVV.

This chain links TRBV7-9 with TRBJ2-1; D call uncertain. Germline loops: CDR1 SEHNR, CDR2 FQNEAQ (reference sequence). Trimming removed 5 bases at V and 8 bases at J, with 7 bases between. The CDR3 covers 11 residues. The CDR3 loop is CASSAQDEQFF. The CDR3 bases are TGTGCCAGCAGCGCCCAGGATGAGCAGTTCTTC.

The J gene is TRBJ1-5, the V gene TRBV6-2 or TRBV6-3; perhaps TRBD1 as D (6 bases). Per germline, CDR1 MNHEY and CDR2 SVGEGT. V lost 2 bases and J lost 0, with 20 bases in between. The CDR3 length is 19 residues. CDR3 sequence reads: CASSYVDIRGGYSNQPQHF. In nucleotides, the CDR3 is TGTGCCAGCAGTTACGTGGACATCCGAGGGGGATATAGCAATCAGCCCCAGCATTTT.

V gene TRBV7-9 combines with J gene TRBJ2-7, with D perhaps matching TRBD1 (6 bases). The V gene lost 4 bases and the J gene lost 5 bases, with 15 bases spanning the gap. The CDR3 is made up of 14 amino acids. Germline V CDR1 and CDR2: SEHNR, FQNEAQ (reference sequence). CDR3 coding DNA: TGTGCCAGCAGCTCCAGGGGTGTAGGGGACGAGCAGTACTTC. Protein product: CASSSRGVGDEQYF.

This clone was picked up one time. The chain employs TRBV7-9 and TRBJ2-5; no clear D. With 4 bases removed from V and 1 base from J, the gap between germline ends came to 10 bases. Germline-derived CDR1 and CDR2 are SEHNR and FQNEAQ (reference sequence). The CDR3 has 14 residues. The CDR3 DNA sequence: TGTGCCAGCAGCTCGTGGTTAGCCCAAGAGACCCAGTACTTC. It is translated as CASSSWLAQETQYF. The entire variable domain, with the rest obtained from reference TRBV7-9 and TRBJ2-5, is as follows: DTGVSQNPRHKITKRGQNVTFRCDPISEHNRLYWYRQTLGQGPEFLTYFQNEAQLEKSRLLSDRFSAERPKGSFSTLEIQRTEQGDSAMYLCASSSWLAQETQYFGPGTRLLVL.

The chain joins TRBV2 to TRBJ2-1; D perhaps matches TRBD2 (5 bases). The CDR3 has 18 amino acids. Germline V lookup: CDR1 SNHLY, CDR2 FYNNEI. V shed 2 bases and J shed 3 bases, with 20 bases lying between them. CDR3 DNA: TGTGCCAGCAGTGAACCCACCGGTGGGCTAGCTGACTACAATGAGCAGTTCTTC. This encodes CASSEPTGGLADYNEQFF.

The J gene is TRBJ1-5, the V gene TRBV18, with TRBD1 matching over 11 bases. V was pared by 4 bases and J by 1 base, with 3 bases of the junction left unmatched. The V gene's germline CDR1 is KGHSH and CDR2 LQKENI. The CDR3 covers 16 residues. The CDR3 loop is CASSQGQGASNQPQHF. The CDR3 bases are TGTGCCAGCTCACAAGGACAGGGGGCGAGCAATCAGCCCCAGCATTTT.

The CDR3 sequence: CASSLENSGRGGEQFF. CDR3 DNA: TGTGCCAGCAGCTTAGAGAATAGCGGGAGAGGCGGTGAGCAGTTCTTC. The rearrangement joins TRBV7-6 to TRBJ2-1; 9 nucleotides match TRBD2. Per the germline V gene, CDR1 is SGHVS and CDR2 is FNYEAQ. This CDR3 spans 16 amino acids. V dropped 1 base and J dropped 9; count of bases not matched to a gene: 10.